One sample yielded the 21 T cell receptor beta chains listed below, sequenced in a study of OX40 agonist ivuxolimab in advanced cancers. The table came from immunoSEQ multiplex PCR; TCRdb's copy has only in-frame clones and leaves some out. The sample has some 48,000 clones, roughly 81% seen once. The input for sequencing was CD4+ or CD8+ T cells sorted from blood, taken in a trial of the OX40 agonist ivuxolimab. Every receptor here comes from an adult with an advanced solid tumor such as melanoma, head and neck, liver or kidney cancer.

V gene TRBV7-9 combines with J gene TRBJ1-3, with unresolved D. Trimming shortened V by 5 bases and J by 0 bases, and 11 bases separated the two germline ends. Germline V gene lookup returns CDR1 SEHNR and CDR2 FQNEAQ (reference sequence). This CDR3 comprises 15 residues. This CDR3 is CASSPDIHSGNTIYF. The CDR3 DNA reads TGTGCCAGCAGCCCAGACATTCACTCTGGAAACACCATATATTTT.

The gene calls are TRBV7-2 and TRBJ1-2; weak D call: TRBD1 (5 bases). Looked up from germline, CDR1 is SGHTA and CDR2 is FQGNSA. The length of the CDR3 is 13 residues. Trimming removed 3 bases at V and 5 bases at J, with 10 bases between. Here the CDR3 DNA reads TGTGCCAGCAGCTTTACTGGGGGTTATGGCTACACCTTC. Encoded protein: CASSFTGGYGYTF.

This clone was counted a single time. V and J are TRBV5-1 and TRBJ1-2, with TRBD1 identical over 8 bases. V trimming: 4 bases; J trimming: 4 bases; junction bases outside the gene matches: 3. The CDR3 has 13 residues. The germline CDR1 and CDR2 sequences are SGHRS and YFSETQ. This CDR3 is CASSGQGGYGYTF. As DNA, the CDR3 is TGCGCCAGCAGCGGACAGGGTGGCTATGGCTACACCTTC.

The sample holds one count of this clone. At one boundary the junction diverges from the germline segment, which might be a read error. The V call is TRBV5-4, the J call TRBJ2-7, with 8 nucleotides matching TRBD1. The CDR3 runs 14 residues. Germline V CDR1 and CDR2: SGHNT, YYREEE (reference sequence). Written as DNA, the CDR3 is TGCGCCAGCAGCCCACGGACAGGGACGTTCGAGCAGTACTTC. This gives the protein CASSPRTGTFEQYF.

A single count supports this clone. This rearrangement joins TRBV7-9 to TRBJ2-7; TRBD2 aligns across 7 bases. J lost 4 bases, V lost 3 bases, and 15 bases had no gene match. From germline, CDR1 is SEHNR and CDR2 FQNEAQ (reference sequence). The CDR3 contains 17 residues. The CDR3 spells CASSLRFGGGERYEQYF. The CDR3 DNA follows: TGTGCCAGCAGCTTGAGGTTTGGGGGAGGGGAAAGATACGAGCAGTACTTC. Drawing the rest from reference TRBV7-9 and TRBJ2-7, the complete variable domain is DTGVSQNPRHKITKRGQNVTFRCDPISEHNRLYWYRQTLGQGPEFLTYFQNEAQLEKSRLLSDRFSAERPKGSFSTLEIQRTEQGDSAMYLCASSLRFGGGERYEQYFGPGTRLTVT.

The chain recombines TRBV10-3 with TRBJ2-7; D remains ambiguous. CDR3 length: 13 residues. Trimming shortened V by 6 bases and J by 2 bases, and 11 bases separated the two germline ends. The germline V gene encodes CDR1 ENHRY and CDR2 SYGVKD. CDR3 in amino acids: CAISGVRTYEQYF. CDR3 sequence (DNA): TGTGCCATCAGCGGTGTGCGGACCTACGAGCAGTACTTC.

This clone was counted once. This rearrangement joins TRBV6-1 to TRBJ2-7; D not resolved. The CDR3 totals 15 residues. Germline values: CDR1 MNHNS, CDR2 SASEGT. The V end lost 1 base, the J end lost 0 bases, and 10 bases lay between the germline ends. The CDR3 here is CASSEGTDGSYEQYF. The CDR3, as DNA: TGTGCCAGCAGTGAAGGGACGGACGGCTCCTACGAGCAGTACTTC.

The gene calls are TRBV19 and TRBJ2-5; tentatively, D is TRBD2 (6 bases). CDR1 and CDR2 from the germline V gene are LNHDA and SQIVND (reference sequence). Deletions cut 4 bases from V and 4 bases from J, with 22 bases between. The CDR3 has 17 residues. The CDR3 reads CASSTQGGNSVPETQYF. CDR3 nucleotides: TGTGCCAGTAGTACCCAGGGAGGTAACAGTGTTCCAGAGACCCAGTACTTC.

The J gene is TRBJ2-7, the V gene TRBV10-3, with 9 bases aligning to TRBD2. The germline CDR1 and CDR2 sequences are ENHRY and SYGVKD. V was pared by 4 bases and J by 3 bases, with 1 base of the junction left unmatched. The CDR3 has 13 amino acids. The DNA of the CDR3 is TGTGCCATCAGTGGGACTAGCGTCTACGAGCAGTACTTC. Amino acids: CAISGTSVYEQYF.

V usage is TRBV19 and J usage is TRBJ1-1; possible D gene TRBD1, 5 bases. This CDR3 has 14 amino acids. The V gene lost 5 bases and the J gene lost 1 base, with 11 bases spanning the gap. Germline V gives CDR1 LNHDA, CDR2 SQIVND (reference sequence). CDR3 protein: CASSPERGNTEAFF. DNA for the CDR3: TGTGCCAGTAGTCCTGAAAGGGGGAACACTGAAGCTTTCTTT.

The chain joins TRBV7-2 to TRBJ1-1; no firm D call. The germline gives CDR1 SGHTA, CDR2 FQGNSA. V lost 1 base, J lost 2 bases, and 8 bases lay in between. CDR3 length: 14 amino acids. Here the CDR3 DNA reads TGTGCCAGCAGCTTAGTCTCCGGAAACACTGAAGCTTTCTTT. It encodes CASSLVSGNTEAFF.

J is TRBJ1-1 and V is TRBV7-9; TRBD1 might be the D (6 bases). Trimming pared 5 bases from V and 5 bases from J, leaving 18 bases between. The CDR3 sequence is 15 residues long. Per germline, CDR1 SEHNR and CDR2 FQNEAQ (reference sequence). The CDR3 sequence: CASSVEGESLTEAFF. Here the CDR3 DNA reads TGTGCCAGCAGCGTTGAGGGGGAATCGTTAACTGAAGCTTTCTTT. Combining the CDR3 with reference TRBV7-9 and TRBJ1-1 gives the whole variable domain DTGVSQNPRHKITKRGQNVTFRCDPISEHNRLYWYRQTLGQGPEFLTYFQNEAQLEKSRLLSDRFSAERPKGSFSTLEIQRTEQGDSAMYLCASSVEGESLTEAFFGQGTRLTVV.

V is TRBV18 and J is TRBJ2-4; D may match TRBD1 or TRBD2 (5 bases each). V lost 2 bases and J 8 bases, leaving 13 bases between the germline ends. Germline V CDR1 and CDR2: KGHSH, LQKENI. The CDR3 has 14 residues. The CDR3, as DNA: TGTGCCAGCTCACCAGGGGCTGACGGGGACATTCAGTACTTC. It codes for CASSPGADGDIQYF.

The chain joins TRBV4-3 to TRBJ2-1; TRBD2 aligns across 15 bases. CDR3 size: 17 residues. The V segment lost 1 base and the J segment 2 bases; nucleotides outside the gene matches: 0. Germline CDR1 LGHNA, CDR2 YSLEER. CDR3 nucleotides: TGCGCCAGCAGCCAAGGGACTAGCGGGAGGGCCTACAATGAGCAGTTCTTC. This gives the protein CASSQGTSGRAYNEQFF.

The rearrangement links TRBV4-1 to TRBJ2-5; no clear D. CDR3 size: 15 residues. V gave up 0 bases and J gave up 2 bases, with 10 bases separating them. Looked up from germline, CDR1 is MGHRA and CDR2 is YSYEKL. CDR3 protein: CASSQEELQQETQYF. As DNA, the CDR3 is TGCGCCAGCAGCCAAGAAGAACTTCAGCAAGAGACCCAGTACTTC.

This clone came up once. The chain couples TRBV6-1 to TRBJ2-7; TRBD2 matches at 14 bases. V lost 8 bases and J lost 3; bases outside the gene matches: 6. From germline, CDR1 is MNHNS and CDR2 SASEGT. This CDR3 is built from 15 residues. For the CDR3, the DNA is TGTGCCAGCGGCCGACTAGCGGGAGGGGACTACGAGCAGTACTTC. Amino acids: CASGRLAGGDYEQYF.

This clone was counted once. The CDR3 here is CASSLAGNQPEAFF. The DNA of the CDR3 is TGTGCCAGCAGCCTTGCCGGCAATCAGCCTGAAGCTTTCTTT. V is TRBV7-2 and J is TRBJ1-1; no clear D gene. Germline CDR1 SGHTA, CDR2 FQGNSA. The CDR3 loop spans 14 amino acids. V gave up 5 bases and J gave up 6 bases, with 16 bases separating them.

This clone occurred once. This chain uses TRBV11-2 with TRBJ2-7, with D unresolved. Trimming stripped 3 bases from V and 2 bases from J, with 11 bases between. CDR3 size: 14 residues. CDR1 SGHAT and CDR2 FQNNGV come from the germline V gene. The CDR3 reads CASSFLPSTYEQYF. The CDR3, as DNA: TGTGCCAGCAGCTTCCTACCTTCAACCTACGAGCAGTACTTC.

This chain joins TRBV19 and TRBJ2-2; D remains ambiguous. CDR1 is LNHDA, CDR2 SQIVND, per germline (reference sequence). CDR3 length equals 13 residues. Trimming removed 8 bases from V and 6 bases from J, with 13 bases in between. The CDR3 loop is CASQQILSGELFF. In DNA form, the CDR3 reads TGTGCCAGTCAACAGATCTTGTCCGGGGAGCTGTTTTTT.

The rearrangement links TRBV7-6 to TRBJ1-4; D is ambiguous. V lost 5 bases to trimming and J lost 3 bases, with 16 bases between them. The germline V gene has CDR1 SGHVS and CDR2 FNYEAQ. The CDR3 is 16 amino acids. As DNA, the CDR3 is TGTGCCAGCAGCGCGCTACCTCCGGGGTCTAATGAAAAACTGTTTTTT. Translating gives CASSALPPGSNEKLFF.

The chain has TRBV10-3 and TRBJ2-7; D unresolved. Trimming cost V 6 bases and J 0 bases, with 6 bases left between them. Germline CDR1 ENHRY, CDR2 SYGVKD. The CDR3 totals 12 residues. The CDR3 region has the DNA TGTGCCATCAGCGACCACTCCTACGAGCAGTACTTC. Its protein product is CAISDHSYEQYF.